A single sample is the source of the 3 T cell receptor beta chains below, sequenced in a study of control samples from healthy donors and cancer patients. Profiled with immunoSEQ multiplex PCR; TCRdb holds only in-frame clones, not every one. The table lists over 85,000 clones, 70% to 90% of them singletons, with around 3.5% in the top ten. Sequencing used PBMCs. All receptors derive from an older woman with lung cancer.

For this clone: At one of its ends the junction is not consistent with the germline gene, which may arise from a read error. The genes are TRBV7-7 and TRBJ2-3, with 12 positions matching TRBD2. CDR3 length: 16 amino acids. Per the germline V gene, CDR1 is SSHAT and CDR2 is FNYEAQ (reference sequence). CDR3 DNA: TGTGCTAGCAGCTTAGGACTAGCGGGGCGCACAGATACGCAGTATTTT. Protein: CASSLGLAGRTDTQYF.

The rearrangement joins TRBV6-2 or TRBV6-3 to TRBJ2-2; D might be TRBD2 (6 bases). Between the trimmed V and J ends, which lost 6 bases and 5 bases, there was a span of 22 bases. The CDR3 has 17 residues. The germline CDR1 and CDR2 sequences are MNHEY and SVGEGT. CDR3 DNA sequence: TGTGCCAGCAGCCCATATATGCCTCTAGCGCCGACCGGGGAGCTGTTTTTT. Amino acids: CASSPYMPLAPTGELFF.

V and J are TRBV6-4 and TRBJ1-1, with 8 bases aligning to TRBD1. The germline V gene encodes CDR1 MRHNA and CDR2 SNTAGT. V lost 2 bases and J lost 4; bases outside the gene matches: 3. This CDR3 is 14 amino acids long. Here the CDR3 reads CASSDRDRPTEAFF. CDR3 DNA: TGTGCCAGCAGTGACCGGGACAGGCCCACTGAAGCTTTCTTT.